What follows describes a single T cell receptor beta chain. The antigen is unknown. The data stem from a study of vaccination and CD4 T cells after COVID-19. Described treatment: approximately nine-day PBMC culture with coronavirus spike peptide pools or control peptides (ViraFEST assay). CD4+ T cells of the unexposed donor were collected before the COVID-19 pandemic (2011-2018). Negative selection separated CD4+ T cells from approximately 9-day cultures. Oncomine TCR Beta short-read sequencing was applied to DNA from cultured CD4+ T cells. TCRdb reprocessed the PCR reads via MiXCR and lists one record per CDR3 protein. The profile covers 8,900 or so distinct CDR3 sequences, with around 29% appearing a single time and 35% to 50% taken by the ten largest. Germline V gene sequence: CDR1 SGHTA, CDR2 FQGNSA. The CDR3 sequence is 14 residues long. V dropped 3 bases and J dropped 1; count of bases not matched to a gene: 2.

V gene TRBV7-2 combines with J gene TRBJ2-5; 7 bases line up with TRBD1. The receptor comes from a human donor in good health. The sequenced sample was CD4+ T cells from blood, cultured in vitro. The CDR3 loop reads CASSLGQSQETQYF. CDR3 in DNA: TGTGCCAGCAGCTTGGGACAGTCCCAAGAGACCCAGTACTTC.